These 3 T cell receptor beta chains came from one sample sequenced in a study of shared T cell receptors in the human thymus. Clones were sequenced by immunoSEQ multiplex PCR, and TCRdb holds only the in-frame ones, with some missing. The sample yields 630,000 or so clones, about 87% seen once. In addition, the sample was reused for a study of human thymus T cells.

The sample consisted of thymocytes. Receptors were obtained from a boy younger than two with a congenital heart defect.

This sequence joins TRBV28 and TRBJ1-2; 7 bases are shared with TRBD1. Trimming at V came to 5 bases and at J to 8 bases, leaving 14 bases not matched to a gene. CDR3 length: 15 residues. Germline assignment: CDR1 MDHEN and CDR2 SYDVKM. CDR3 in amino acids: CASSPTGVPGEGYTF. The CDR3 nucleotides are TGTGCCAGCAGTCCAACAGGGGTCCCCGGGGAAGGCTACACCTTC.

This chain connects TRBV5-5 to TRBJ2-7; D ambiguous. Trimming pared 4 bases from V and 7 bases from J, leaving 9 bases between. The germline V gene has CDR1 SGHKS and CDR2 YYEKEE (reference sequence). The CDR3 spans 11 residues. CDR3 in amino acids: CASSLWSEQYF. CDR3 sequence (DNA): TGTGCCAGCAGCCTATGGTCGGAGCAGTACTTC.

J is TRBJ2-5 and V is TRBV4-1; a weak D match, TRBD2 (6 bases). The CDR3 sequence is 15 residues long. Trimming took 0 bases from V and 1 from J, leaving 9 bases between them. The germline V gene has CDR1 MGHRA and CDR2 YSYEKL. The CDR3 spells CASSQDTSLQETQYF. CDR3 bases: TGCGCCAGCAGCCAAGATACTAGCCTCCAAGAGACCCAGTACTTC.